The 21 T cell receptor beta chains below come from one sample, sequenced in a study of cytomegalovirus exposure and HLA in healthy donors. PCR amplification relied on 60 Vbeta primers (plus 13 Jbeta primers). Sequencing was performed with immunoSEQ multiplex PCR; in TCRdb, only in-frame clones are kept and a portion is missing. The top ten hold about 1.7% of the sample, which has roughly 150,000 clones, almost 80% seen once. Sequencing input: PBMCs. The receptors derive from a woman in her twenties or thirties in good health and CMV-seronegative.

This clone was seen just once. This chain uses TRBV2 with TRBJ2-3; 8 nucleotides line up with TRBD2. V was pared by 8 bases and J by 6 bases, with 4 bases of the junction left unmatched. Germline V CDR1 and CDR2: SNHLY, FYNNEI. The CDR3 sequence is 12 residues long. In DNA form, the CDR3 reads TGTGCCAGCGGGGCTAGCGGGGATACGCAGTATTTT. Its protein is CASGASGDTQYF.

This clone occurred once. The chain employs TRBV2 and TRBJ2-5, with D perhaps TRBD2 (6 bases). The CDR3 runs 14 residues. Germline V CDR1 and CDR2: SNHLY, FYNNEI. V dropped 1 base and J dropped 5 bases, with 11 bases sitting between them. CDR3 nucleotide sequence: TGTGCCAGCAGTGAAGGTAGCGGCGGGGAGACCCAGTACTTC. Translation: CASSEGSGGETQYF.

The J gene is TRBJ2-3, the V gene TRBV13; D is perhaps TRBD2 (7 bases). Germline V gene lookup returns CDR1 PRHDT and CDR2 FYEKMQ (reference sequence). The CDR3 extends over 15 amino acids. Trimming shortened V by 5 bases and J by 1 base, and 13 bases separated the two germline ends. CDR3 in DNA: TGTGCCAGCAGCGCTCGGGGGGCGGGCACAGATACGCAGTATTTT. Translating gives CASSARGAGTDTQYF.

The chain joins TRBV5-8 to TRBJ1-5, with TRBD1 matching over 11 bases. The CDR3 spans 15 residues. Trimming removed 4 bases from V and 4 bases from J; junction bases left unmatched: 4. CDR1 is SGHTS, CDR2 YDEGEE, per germline. The CDR3 spells CASSPGQGANQPQHF. CDR3 coding DNA: TGTGCCAGCAGCCCCGGACAGGGGGCGAATCAGCCCCAGCATTTT.

V usage is TRBV27 and J usage is TRBJ1-5, with TRBD1 as a possible D gene (6 bases). The CDR3 extends over 15 amino acids. V lost 6 bases to trimming and J lost 0 bases, with 12 bases between them. Germline V gives CDR1 MNHEY, CDR2 SMNVEV (reference sequence). The CDR3 bases are TGTGCCAGCAGAGACGGGACAAATAGCAATCAGCCCCAGCATTTT. This translates into CASRDGTNSNQPQHF.

The gene calls are TRBV30 and TRBJ1-1, with a possible D match to TRBD1 (6 bases). V was pared by 3 bases and J by 4 bases, with 15 bases between. The CDR3 totals 14 residues. Germline V gene lookup returns CDR1 GTSNPN and CDR2 SVGIG (reference sequence). The CDR3 here is CAWRSGGRTTEAFF. The CDR3 coding sequence is TGTGCCTGGAGGTCCGGGGGGCGCACCACTGAAGCTTTCTTT. The entire variable domain, with the rest obtained from reference TRBV30 and TRBJ1-1, is as follows: SQTIHQWPATLVQPVGSPLSLECTVEGTSNPNLYWYRQAAGRGLQLLFYSVGIGQISSEVPQNLSASRPQDRQFILSSKKLLLSDSGFYLCAWRSGGRTTEAFFGQGTRLTVV.

The chain links TRBV19 to TRBJ1-2, with D maybe TRBD1 (6 bases). Trimming left V 7 bases short and J 2 bases short, with 8 bases between. The CDR3 is 12 amino acids. From germline, CDR1 is LNHDA and CDR2 SQIVND (reference sequence). The CDR3 region has the DNA TGTGCCAGTAACAGGGCAAACTATGGCTACACCTTC. Its translation: CASNRANYGYTF. Using reference TRBV19 and TRBJ1-2 for the parts outside the CDR3, the full variable domain is DGGITQSPKYLFRKEGQNVTLSCEQNLNHDAMYWYRQDPGQGLRLIYYSQIVNDFQKGDIAEGYSVSREKKESFPLTVTSAQKNPTAFYLCASNRANYGYTFGSGTRLTVV.

The rearrangement joins TRBV13 to TRBJ2-2, with 10 bases that match TRBD1. CDR3 length equals 18 residues. Losses at the gene ends were 0 bases for V and 9 bases for J; bases not matched to a gene: 13. CDR1 and CDR2 from the germline V gene are PRHDT and FYEKMQ (reference sequence). For the CDR3, the DNA is TGTGCCAGCAGCTTAGGCCTGACCCGGGACAGGGGAGGCTGGGAGCTGTTTTTT. Residues: CASSLGLTRDRGGWELFF.

The chain links TRBV9 to TRBJ2-3; D possibly corresponds to TRBD1 (5 bases). The V gene's germline CDR1 is SGDLS and CDR2 YYNGEE. Deletions cut 3 bases from V and 4 bases from J, with 12 bases between. The CDR3 has 14 amino acids. CDR3 sequence: CASSETVGADTQYF. The CDR3 DNA follows: TGTGCCAGCAGCGAGACCGTAGGGGCAGATACGCAGTATTTT.

The chain is built from TRBV7-6 and TRBJ2-1, with D unresolved. Trimming removed 10 bases at V and 6 bases at J, with 22 bases between. CDR3 size: 15 residues. Germline lookup yields CDR1 SGHVS and CDR2 FNYEAQ. CDR3 amino acids: CATKREISPGNEQFF. For the CDR3, the DNA is TGTGCCACCAAAAGAGAGATTTCTCCTGGCAATGAGCAGTTCTTC.

The CDR3, as DNA: TGCGCCAGCAGCTTGGGGGGACAGGTCCCTAGCACAGATACGCAGTATTTT. This sequence encodes CASSLGGQVPSTDTQYF. The chain recombines TRBV5-1 with TRBJ2-3, with 8 bases fitting TRBD1. From germline, CDR1 is SGHRS and CDR2 YFSETQ. With 0 bases clipped from V and 0 bases from J, the junction kept 6 bases outside the gene matches. The CDR3 extends over 17 amino acids.

This chain connects TRBV2 to TRBJ2-6; 9 bases fit TRBD1. V trimming: 4 bases; J trimming: 1 base; junction bases outside the gene matches: 5. The CDR3 runs to 17 residues. Germline V gives CDR1 SNHLY, CDR2 FYNNEI. The CDR3 loop is CASSGQGVVSGANVLTF. CDR3 nucleotide sequence: TGTGCCAGCAGTGGACAGGGGGTAGTTTCTGGGGCCAACGTCCTGACTTTC.

This rearrangement joins TRBV10-3 to TRBJ2-1, with 7 bases lining up with TRBD2. The CDR3 runs 16 residues. Germline V lookup: CDR1 ENHRY, CDR2 SYGVKD. V shed 5 bases and J 3 bases; nucleotides not matched to a gene: 10. The CDR3 region has the DNA TGTGCCATCAGTACGGGGACTACCACATTCTACAATGAGCAGTTCTTC. This codes for CAISTGTTTFYNEQFF.

The count of this clone is one. The rearrangement joins TRBV11-1 to TRBJ2-7; tentatively, D is TRBD2 (5 bases). The CDR3 runs 13 residues. V dropped 5 bases and J dropped 3 bases, with 11 bases sitting between them. The V gene's germline CDR1 is SGHAT and CDR2 FQDESV (reference sequence). The CDR3 region is CASSRGGIYEQYF. DNA of the CDR3: TGTGCCAGCAGCCGTGGAGGAATCTACGAGCAGTACTTC. The entire variable domain, with the rest obtained from reference TRBV11-1 and TRBJ2-7, is as follows: EAEVAQSPRYKITEKSQAVAFWCDPISGHATLYWYRQILGQGPELLVQFQDESVVDDSQLPKDRFSAERLKGVDSTLKIQPAELGDSAMYLCASSRGGIYEQYFGPGTRLTVT.

The chain joins TRBV29-1 to TRBJ1-1; TRBD1 is a possible D gene (6 bases). The CDR3 has 12 residues. V shed 8 bases and J shed 5 bases, with 15 bases lying between them. Germline CDR1 and CDR2: SQVTM and ANQGSEA. CDR3 bases: TGCAGCACCCTGGGGACACGGACTGAAGCTTTCTTT. This encodes CSTLGTRTEAFF.

Comments on this clone: A read error may account for a junction end that differs from germline. The chain employs TRBV29-1 and TRBJ1-2; D call uncertain. The V gene's germline CDR1 is SQVTM and CDR2 ANQGSEA. This CDR3 spans 13 amino acids. CDR3 sequence: CSAEGALNYGYTF. CDR3 bases: TGCAGCGCTGAAGGAGCCCTGAACTATGGCTACACCTTC.

The chain employs TRBV27 and TRBJ1-4, with D possibly being TRBD1 (5 bases). CDR1 is MNHEY and CDR2 is SMNVEV in the germline V gene (reference sequence). The length of the CDR3 is 12 residues. V was cut by 2 bases and J by 13 bases, with 11 bases left in between. CDR3 sequence: CASSLMGGILFF. The CDR3 coding sequence is TGTGCCAGCAGTTTAATGGGGGGAATACTGTTTTTT.

The table lists this clone with a count of one. This sequence joins TRBV19 and TRBJ1-5; D not certain. The length of the CDR3 is 12 residues. Trimming shortened V by 3 bases and J by 4 bases, and 4 bases separated the two germline ends. The V gene's germline CDR1 is LNHDA and CDR2 SQIVND (reference sequence). CDR3 amino acids: CASSMRNQPQHF. CDR3 sequence (DNA): TGTGCCAGTAGTATGAGAAATCAGCCCCAGCATTTT.

The chain employs TRBV5-1 and TRBJ1-1; D is possibly TRBD1 (5 bases). CDR1 is SGHRS, CDR2 YFSETQ, per germline. The CDR3 sequence is 15 residues long. Trimming removed 4 bases from V and 5 bases from J, with 18 bases in between. The CDR3 loop reads CASSTNQGFGTEAFF. CDR3 coding DNA: TGCGCCAGCAGCACTAATCAGGGATTCGGAACTGAAGCTTTCTTT.

The chain recombines TRBV7-6 with TRBJ1-1; no firm D call. The CDR3 totals 14 residues. CDR1 is SGHVS and CDR2 is FNYEAQ in the germline V gene. Trimming cost V 3 bases and J 1 base, with 9 bases left between them. The DNA of the CDR3 is TGTGCCAGCAGCTTGTGGGCTGGGAACACTGAAGCTTTCTTT. This encodes CASSLWAGNTEAFF.

CDR3 region: CASSHGQGPTNEKLFF. The DNA of the CDR3 is TGCGCCAGCAGCCACGGACAGGGGCCAACTAATGAAAAACTGTTTTTT. This chain joins TRBV4-1 and TRBJ1-4; 9 bases are shared with TRBD1. Trimming at V came to 3 bases and at J to 0 bases, leaving 2 bases not matched to a gene. The CDR3 has 16 residues. Germline lookup yields CDR1 MGHRA and CDR2 YSYEKL.